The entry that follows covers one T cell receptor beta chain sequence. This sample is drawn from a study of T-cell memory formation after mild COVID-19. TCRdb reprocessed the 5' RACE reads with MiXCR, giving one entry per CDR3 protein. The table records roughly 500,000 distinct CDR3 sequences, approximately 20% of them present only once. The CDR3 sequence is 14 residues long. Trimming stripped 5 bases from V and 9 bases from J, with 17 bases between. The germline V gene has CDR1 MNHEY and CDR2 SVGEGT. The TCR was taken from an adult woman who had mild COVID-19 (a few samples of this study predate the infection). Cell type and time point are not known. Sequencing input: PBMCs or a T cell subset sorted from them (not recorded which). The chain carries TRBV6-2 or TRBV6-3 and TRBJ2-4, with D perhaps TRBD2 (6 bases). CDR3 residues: CASSNGGLRGIQYF. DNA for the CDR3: TGTGCCAGCAGTAACGGGGGACTCCGAGGCATTCAGTACTTC.